A single sample gave rise to the 11 T cell receptor beta chains below, sequenced in a study of blood T cell repertoires in COVID-19 (TCRdb year 2020). The receptor library was made with the immunoSEQ multiplex PCR assay. Drawn from immuneACCESS, this table holds only the in-frame rearrangements with V and J called that TCRdb kept. Clones are partly lost; checked studies trace under half to an unresolved V gene and leave the rest unexplained. Here the sample has 250,000 to 300,000 clones; over 75% occur a single time. The top ten clonotypes cover around 0.92% of the sample. Sequences were obtained from PBMCs or T cells enriched from blood (not recorded which). These receptors all come from a woman younger than 45 who had recovered from COVID-19.

The genes are TRBV30 and TRBJ1-3; tentative D call: TRBD1 (5 bases). The CDR3 is 14 amino acids. The V and J ends lost 3 bases and 2 bases respectively, with 11 bases between them. Germline values: CDR1 GTSNPN, CDR2 SVGIG (reference sequence). For the CDR3, the DNA is TGTGCCTGGAGGACCACAGGACCTGGAAACACCATATATTTT. Residues: CAWRTTGPGNTIYF. Looking up the rest from reference TRBV30 and TRBJ1-3 gives the full variable domain: SQTIHQWPATLVQPVGSPLSLECTVEGTSNPNLYWYRQAAGRGLQLLFYSVGIGQISSEVPQNLSASRPQDRQFILSSKKLLLSDSGFYLCAWRTTGPGNTIYFGEGSWLTVV.

This clone has a handful of counts. The rearrangement uses TRBV30 and TRBJ1-2; D perhaps matches TRBD1 (5 bases). CDR3 length: 14 amino acids. V dropped 0 bases and J dropped 4 bases, with 12 bases sitting between them. Germline V gene lookup returns CDR1 GTSNPN and CDR2 SVGIG (reference sequence). The CDR3 protein is CAWSVGTIGYGYTF. CDR3 DNA: TGTGCCTGGAGTGTAGGGACTATTGGCTATGGCTACACCTTC.

The V gene is TRBV11-2, the J gene TRBJ2-4; 10 bases agree with TRBD2. V lost 6 bases, J lost 8 bases, and 10 bases stayed unmatched. This CDR3 region has 15 residues. CDR1 SGHAT and CDR2 FQNNGV come from the germline V gene. The CDR3 DNA reads as TGTGCCAGCAGTCCGGTTAGCGGGAGGAGGGACATTCAGTACTTC. This sequence encodes CASSPVSGRRDIQYF.

This clone appeared a few times. The chain has TRBV28 and TRBJ1-1; 8 bases align to TRBD1. The CDR3 contains 16 residues. The germline gives CDR1 MDHEN, CDR2 SYDVKM. Losses at the gene ends were 2 bases for V and 5 bases for J; bases not matched to a gene: 10. This CDR3 reads CASSLQQGAPRTEAFF. CDR3 bases: TGTGCCAGCAGTTTACAGCAGGGGGCCCCAAGAACTGAAGCTTTCTTT. Full variable domain (outside the CDR3, taken from reference TRBV28 and TRBJ1-1): DVKVTQSSRYLVKRTGEKVFLECVQDMDHENMFWYRQDPGLGLRLIYFSYDVKMKEKGDIPEGYSVSREKKERFSLILESASTNQTSMYLCASSLQQGAPRTEAFFGQGTRLTVV.

Only one count was recorded for this clone. V and J are TRBV29-1 and TRBJ1-1; D uncertain. CDR3 length: 11 residues. Germline lookup yields CDR1 SQVTM and CDR2 ANQGSEA. V was pared by 4 bases and J by 3 bases, with 6 bases between. The CDR3 reads CSVAPDTEAFF. CDR3 DNA: TGCAGCGTTGCTCCGGACACTGAAGCTTTCTTT.

This sequence joins TRBV5-1 and TRBJ2-3; 10 nucleotides match TRBD2. Per germline, CDR1 SGHRS and CDR2 YFSETQ. The CDR3 loop spans 15 amino acids. The V segment lost 7 bases and the J segment 0 bases; nucleotides outside the gene matches: 5. The CDR3 is CASRTSGISTDTQYF. CDR3 nucleotides: TGCGCCAGCCGCACTAGCGGGATCAGCACAGATACGCAGTATTTT.

This rearrangement joins TRBV27 to TRBJ2-7, with 10 bases fitting TRBD1. There are 15 residues in the CDR3. CDR1 is MNHEY, CDR2 SMNVEV, per germline (reference sequence). Germline trimming cut 6 bases from V and 7 bases from J; bases unmatched to any gene: 12. CDR3 in amino acids: CASSHLGTGAGEQYF. For the CDR3, the DNA is TGTGCCAGCAGCCACCTCGGGACAGGGGCAGGGGAGCAGTACTTC.

The gene calls are TRBV19 and TRBJ2-1; 8 bases are shared with TRBD2. The CDR3 runs 14 residues. Germline V gene sequence: CDR1 LNHDA, CDR2 SQIVND (reference sequence). The junction had 6 bases not matched to a gene; V was cut back by 5 bases and J by 6 bases. Written as DNA, the CDR3 is TGTGCCAGTAGTTATCGGGAGGGCTCCAATGAGCAGTTCTTC. Amino acid sequence: CASSYREGSNEQFF.

The chain joins TRBV10-1 to TRBJ1-6; D remains unclear. The germline V gene has CDR1 WNHNN and CDR2 SYGVQD (reference sequence). V was cut by 1 base and J by 7 bases, with 5 bases left in between. The CDR3 has 13 amino acids. This CDR3 reads CASSEFENSPLHF. For the CDR3, the DNA is TGCGCCAGCAGTGAGTTTGAGAATTCACCCCTCCACTTT.

V is TRBV28 and J is TRBJ2-7; possibly TRBD1 for D (6 bases). Trimming took 4 bases from V and 3 from J, leaving 10 bases between them. The CDR3 extends over 13 amino acids. Germline CDR1 MDHEN, CDR2 SYDVKM. As DNA, the CDR3 is TGTGCCAGCAGTTCCGGACAGAGCTACGAGCAGTACTTC. Encoded protein: CASSSGQSYEQYF.

This rearrangement joins TRBV29-1 to TRBJ2-7; 8 bases line up with TRBD2. CDR1 and CDR2 from the germline V gene are SQVTM and ANQGSEA. V trimming: 5 bases; J trimming: 6 bases; junction bases outside the gene matches: 6. CDR3 length equals 12 residues. CDR3 sequence: CSVFFRGGEQYF. CDR3 bases: TGCAGCGTTTTTTTTCGGGGGGGCGAGCAGTACTTC.